What follows are 5 T cell receptor beta chains derived from one specimen sequenced in a study of blood T cell repertoires in COVID-19. The protocol was immunoSEQ multiplex PCR, while the TCRdb copy is restricted to in-frame clones and leaves out a portion. The sample shows about 190,000 clones, approximately 80% of them seen only once. Sequencing was performed on peripheral blood. The receptors come from a woman in her fifties or sixties with acute or convalescent COVID-19.

The chain uses TRBV11-2 and TRBJ1-4; TRBD1 might be the D (6 bases). The CDR3 loop spans 13 amino acids. Germline V gene sequence: CDR1 SGHAT, CDR2 FQNNGV. Between the trimmed V and J ends, which lost 3 bases and 9 bases, there was a span of 11 bases. The CDR3 sequence: CASSFQQGKKLFF. CDR3 coding DNA: TGTGCCAGCAGCTTTCAGCAGGGGAAAAAACTGTTTTTT.

The chain employs TRBV10-3 and TRBJ2-5; 8 positions agree with TRBD1. Germline lookup yields CDR1 ENHRY and CDR2 SYGVKD. J gave up 1 base and V 6 bases, and 1 base lay outside the gene matches. The CDR3 extends over 13 amino acids. CDR3 in amino acids: CAIRGQVQETQYF. The CDR3 bases are TGTGCCATCAGGGGACAGGTCCAAGAGACCCAGTACTTC.

J is TRBJ2-7 and V is TRBV7-5; the table's D call TRBD2 went unverified against the DNA. TRBV7-5 is an annotated pseudogene. This CDR3 has 20 residues. The CDR3 nucleotides are TGTGCCAGAAGCTCCGCTCTTCCGGGACTAGCGCAAAGAAGCTCCTACGAGCAGTACTTC. This encodes CARSSALPGLAQRSSYEQYF.

The chain couples TRBV6-4 to TRBJ1-3; 9 bases match TRBD1. The germline V gene encodes CDR1 MRHNA and CDR2 SNTAGT. V shed 8 bases, J shed 2 bases, and the junction held 22 bases outside the gene matches. The CDR3 consists of 20 residues. Written as DNA, the CDR3 is TGTGCCAGCGCGGGACAGGGCCCGTCCAATCCCGGGGAGGCTGGAAACACCATATATTTT. It is translated as CASAGQGPSNPGEAGNTIYF.

The rearrangement uses TRBV5-1 and TRBJ2-1; perhaps TRBD1 as D (5 bases). The CDR3 covers 15 residues. CDR1 SGHRS and CDR2 YFSETQ come from the germline V gene. Trimming left V 3 bases short and J 6 bases short, with 16 bases between. The CDR3 DNA sequence: TGCGCCAGCAGCTCGACAAGCCAAAGGGGCAATGAGCAGTTCTTC. It yields the protein CASSSTSQRGNEQFF.